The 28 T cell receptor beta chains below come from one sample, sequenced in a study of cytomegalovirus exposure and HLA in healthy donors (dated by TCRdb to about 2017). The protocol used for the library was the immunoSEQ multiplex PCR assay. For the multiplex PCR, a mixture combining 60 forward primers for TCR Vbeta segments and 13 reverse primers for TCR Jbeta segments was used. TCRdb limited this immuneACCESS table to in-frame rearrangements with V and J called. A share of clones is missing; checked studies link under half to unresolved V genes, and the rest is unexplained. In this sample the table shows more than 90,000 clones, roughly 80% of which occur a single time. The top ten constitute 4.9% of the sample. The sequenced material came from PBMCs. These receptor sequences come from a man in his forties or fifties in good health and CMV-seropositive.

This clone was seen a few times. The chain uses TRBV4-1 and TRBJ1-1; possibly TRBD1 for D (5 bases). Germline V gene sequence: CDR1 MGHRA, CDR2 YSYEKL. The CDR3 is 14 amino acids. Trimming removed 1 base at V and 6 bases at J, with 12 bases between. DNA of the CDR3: TGCGCCAGCAGCCAAGTGGGGGGTGGTCCTGAAGCTTTCTTT. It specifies CASSQVGGGPEAFF.

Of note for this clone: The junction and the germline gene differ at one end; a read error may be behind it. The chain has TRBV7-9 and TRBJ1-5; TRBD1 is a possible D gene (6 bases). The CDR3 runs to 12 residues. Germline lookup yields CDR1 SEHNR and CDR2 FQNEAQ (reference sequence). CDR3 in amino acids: CSSSRQAQPQHF. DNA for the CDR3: TGTTCCAGCAGCCGACAGGCTCAGCCCCAGCATTTT. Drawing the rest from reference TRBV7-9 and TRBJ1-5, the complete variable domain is DTGVSQNPRHKITKRGQNVTFRCDPISEHNRLYWYRQTLGQGPEFLTYFQNEAQLEKSRLLSDRFSAERPKGSFSTLEIQRTEQGDSAMYLCSSSRQAQPQHFGDGTRLSIL.

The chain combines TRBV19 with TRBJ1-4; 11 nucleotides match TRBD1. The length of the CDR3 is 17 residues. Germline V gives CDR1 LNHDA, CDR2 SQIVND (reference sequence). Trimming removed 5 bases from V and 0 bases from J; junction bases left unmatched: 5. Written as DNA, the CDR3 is TGTGCCAGTAGTCCCCTGGACAGGGGGCCAACTAATGAAAAACTGTTTTTT. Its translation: CASSPLDRGPTNEKLFF.

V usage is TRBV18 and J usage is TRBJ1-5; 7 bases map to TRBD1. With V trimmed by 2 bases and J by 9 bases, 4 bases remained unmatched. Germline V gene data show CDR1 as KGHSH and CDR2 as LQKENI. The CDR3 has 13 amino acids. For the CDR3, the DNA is TGTGCCAGCTCACCAGGGGACAGAACGCCCCAGCATTTT. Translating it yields CASSPGDRTPQHF.

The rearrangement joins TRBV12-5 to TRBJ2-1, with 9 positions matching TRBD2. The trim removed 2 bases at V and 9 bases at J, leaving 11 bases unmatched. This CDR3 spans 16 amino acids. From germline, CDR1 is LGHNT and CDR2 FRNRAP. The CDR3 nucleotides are TGTGCTAGTGGTTTGTTGGGCGGGAGGGCCCAGGGTGAGCAGTTCTTC. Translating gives CASGLLGGRAQGEQFF.

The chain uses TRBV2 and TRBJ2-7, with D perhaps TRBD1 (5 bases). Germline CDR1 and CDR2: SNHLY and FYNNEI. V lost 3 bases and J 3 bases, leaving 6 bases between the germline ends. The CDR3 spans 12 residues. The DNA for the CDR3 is TGTGCCAGCAGTGAGCAGGGCTACGAGCAGTACTTC. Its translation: CASSEQGYEQYF.

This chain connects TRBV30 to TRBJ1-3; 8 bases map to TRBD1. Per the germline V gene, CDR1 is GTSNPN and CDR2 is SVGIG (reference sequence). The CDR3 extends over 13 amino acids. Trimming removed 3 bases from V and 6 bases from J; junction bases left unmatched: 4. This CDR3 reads CAWREQGVNTIYF. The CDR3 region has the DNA TGTGCCTGGAGGGAACAGGGGGTAAACACCATATATTTT. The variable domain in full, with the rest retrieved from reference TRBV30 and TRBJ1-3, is SQTIHQWPATLVQPVGSPLSLECTVEGTSNPNLYWYRQAAGRGLQLLFYSVGIGQISSEVPQNLSASRPQDRQFILSSKKLLLSDSGFYLCAWREQGVNTIYFGEGSWLTVV.

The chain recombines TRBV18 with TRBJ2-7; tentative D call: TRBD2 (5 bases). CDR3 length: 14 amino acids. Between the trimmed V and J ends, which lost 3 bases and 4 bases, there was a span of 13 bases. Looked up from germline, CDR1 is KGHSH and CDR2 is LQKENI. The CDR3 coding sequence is TGTGCCAGCTCACCGATAGATTCGGGGTACGAGCAGTACTTC. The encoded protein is CASSPIDSGYEQYF.

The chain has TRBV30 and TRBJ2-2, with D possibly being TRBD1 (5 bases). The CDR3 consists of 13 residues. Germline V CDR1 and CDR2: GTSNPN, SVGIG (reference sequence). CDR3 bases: TGTACTTACATCCGAAGGGGCACCGGGGAGCTGTTTTTT. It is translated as CTYIRRGTGELFF.

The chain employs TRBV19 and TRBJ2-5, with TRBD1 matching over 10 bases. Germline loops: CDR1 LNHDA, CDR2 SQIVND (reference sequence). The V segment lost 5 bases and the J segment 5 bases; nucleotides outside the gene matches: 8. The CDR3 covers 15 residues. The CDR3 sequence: CASSFRQGAVETQYF. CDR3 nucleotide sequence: TGTGCCAGTAGTTTCAGACAGGGGGCGGTTGAGACCCAGTACTTC. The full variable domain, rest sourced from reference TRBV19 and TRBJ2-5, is DGGITQSPKYLFRKEGQNVTLSCEQNLNHDAMYWYRQDPGQGLRLIYYSQIVNDFQKGDIAEGYSVSREKKESFPLTVTSAQKNPTAFYLCASSFRQGAVETQYFGPGTRLLVL.

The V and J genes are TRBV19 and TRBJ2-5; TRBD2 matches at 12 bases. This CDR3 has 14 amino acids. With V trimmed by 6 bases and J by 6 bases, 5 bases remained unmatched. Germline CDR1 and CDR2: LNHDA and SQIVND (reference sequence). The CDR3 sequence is CASRTSGGAQTQYF. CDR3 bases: TGTGCCAGTAGGACTAGCGGGGGAGCGCAGACCCAGTACTTC. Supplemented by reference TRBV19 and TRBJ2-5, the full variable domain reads DGGITQSPKYLFRKEGQNVTLSCEQNLNHDAMYWYRQDPGQGLRLIYYSQIVNDFQKGDIAEGYSVSREKKESFPLTVTSAQKNPTAFYLCASRTSGGAQTQYFGPGTRLLVL.

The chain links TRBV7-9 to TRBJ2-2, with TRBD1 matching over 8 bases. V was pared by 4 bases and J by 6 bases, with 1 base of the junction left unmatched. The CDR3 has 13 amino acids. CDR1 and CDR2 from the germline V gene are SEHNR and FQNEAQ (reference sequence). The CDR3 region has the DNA TGTGCCAGCAGCTCACAGGGGGCCGGGGAGCTGTTTTTT. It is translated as CASSSQGAGELFF.

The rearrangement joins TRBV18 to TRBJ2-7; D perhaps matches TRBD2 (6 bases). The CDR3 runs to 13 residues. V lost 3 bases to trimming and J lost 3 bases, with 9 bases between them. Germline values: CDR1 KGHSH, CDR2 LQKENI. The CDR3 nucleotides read TGTGCCAGCTCACCGGGGCGGGGCTACGAGCAGTACTTC. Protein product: CASSPGRGYEQYF.

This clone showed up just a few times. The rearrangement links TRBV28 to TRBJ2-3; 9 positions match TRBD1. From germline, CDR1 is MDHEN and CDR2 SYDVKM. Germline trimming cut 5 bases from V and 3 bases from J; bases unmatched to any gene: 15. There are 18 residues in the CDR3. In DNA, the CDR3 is TGTGCCAGCAGTATTCCTGCCGGGACAGGGCTAGGAACAGATACGCAGTATTTT. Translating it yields CASSIPAGTGLGTDTQYF.

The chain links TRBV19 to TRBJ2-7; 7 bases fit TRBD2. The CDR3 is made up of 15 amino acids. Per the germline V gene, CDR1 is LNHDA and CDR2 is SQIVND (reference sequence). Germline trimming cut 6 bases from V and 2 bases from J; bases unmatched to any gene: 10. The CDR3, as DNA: TGTGCCAGTAGCCGGGAAGCGGGAAAGACCTACGAGCAGTACTTC. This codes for CASSREAGKTYEQYF.

CDR3 protein: CASSRQDNSPLHF. The CDR3 coding sequence is TGTGCCAGCAGCCGACAGGACAATTCACCCCTCCACTTT. V gene TRBV7-2 combines with J gene TRBJ1-6; maybe TRBD1 (6 bases). The CDR3 extends over 13 amino acids. Germline CDR1 SGHTA, CDR2 FQGNSA. With 5 bases removed from V and 7 bases from J, the gap between germline ends came to 9 bases. The variable domain in full, completed from reference TRBV7-2 and TRBJ1-6, reads GAGVSQSPSNKVTEKGKDVELRCDPISGHTALYWYRQSLGQGLEFLIYFQGNSAPDKSGLPSDRFSAERTGGSVSTLTIQRTQQEDSAVYLCASSRQDNSPLHFGNGTRLTVT.

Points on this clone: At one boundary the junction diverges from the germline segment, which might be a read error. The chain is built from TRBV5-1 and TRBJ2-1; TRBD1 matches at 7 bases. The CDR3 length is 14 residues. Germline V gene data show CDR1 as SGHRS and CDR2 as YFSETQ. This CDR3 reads CAGSRQGEDNEQFF. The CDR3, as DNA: TGCGCCGGCAGCCGACAGGGCGAGGACAATGAGCAGTTCTTC.

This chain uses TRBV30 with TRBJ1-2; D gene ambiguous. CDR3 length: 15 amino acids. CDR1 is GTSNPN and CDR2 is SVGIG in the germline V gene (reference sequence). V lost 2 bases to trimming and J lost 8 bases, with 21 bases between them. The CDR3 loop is CAWSRLRSLLCGYTF. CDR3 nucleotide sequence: TGTGCCTGGAGTAGACTTCGGTCCCTATTATGCGGCTACACCTTC.

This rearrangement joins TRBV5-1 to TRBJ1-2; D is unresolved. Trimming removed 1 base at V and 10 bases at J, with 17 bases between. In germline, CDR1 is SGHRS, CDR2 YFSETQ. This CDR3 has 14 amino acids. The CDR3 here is CASSLSSGSKDYTF. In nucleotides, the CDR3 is TGCGCCAGCAGCTTGTCGTCAGGATCGAAAGACTACACCTTC.

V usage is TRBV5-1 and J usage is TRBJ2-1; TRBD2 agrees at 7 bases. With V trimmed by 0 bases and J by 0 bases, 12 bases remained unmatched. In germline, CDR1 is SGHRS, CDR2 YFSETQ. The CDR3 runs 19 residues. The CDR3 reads CASSLGLAGAPSSYNEQFF. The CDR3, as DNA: TGCGCCAGCAGCTTGGGACTAGCCGGGGCTCCCAGCTCCTACAATGAGCAGTTCTTC.

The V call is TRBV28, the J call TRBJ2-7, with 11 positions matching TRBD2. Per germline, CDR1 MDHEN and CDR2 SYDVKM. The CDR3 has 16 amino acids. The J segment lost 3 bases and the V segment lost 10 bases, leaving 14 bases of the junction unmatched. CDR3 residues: CATTQGTSGYRYEQYF. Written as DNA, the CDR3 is TGTGCCACCACGCAGGGGACTAGCGGATACCGCTACGAGCAGTACTTC.

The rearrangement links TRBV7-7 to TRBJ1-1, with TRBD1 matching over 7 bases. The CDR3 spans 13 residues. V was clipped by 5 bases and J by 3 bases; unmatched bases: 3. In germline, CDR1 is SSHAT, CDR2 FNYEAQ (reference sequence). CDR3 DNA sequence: TGTGCCAGCAGCATCGACAGGGACACTGAAGCTTTCTTT. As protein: CASSIDRDTEAFF.

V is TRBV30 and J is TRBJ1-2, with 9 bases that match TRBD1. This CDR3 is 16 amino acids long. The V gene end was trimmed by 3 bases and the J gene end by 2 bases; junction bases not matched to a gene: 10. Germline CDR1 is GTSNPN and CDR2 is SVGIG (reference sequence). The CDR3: CAWRGQGNSWNYGYTF. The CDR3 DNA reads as TGTGCCTGGAGGGGACAGGGCAATTCATGGAACTATGGCTACACCTTC.

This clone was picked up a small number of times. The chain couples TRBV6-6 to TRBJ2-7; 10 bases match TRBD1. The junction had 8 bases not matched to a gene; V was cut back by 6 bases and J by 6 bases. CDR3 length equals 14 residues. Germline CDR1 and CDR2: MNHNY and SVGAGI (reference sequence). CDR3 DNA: TGTGCCAGCAGAAAGGGACAGGGGTTAGCCGAGCAGTACTTC. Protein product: CASRKGQGLAEQYF.

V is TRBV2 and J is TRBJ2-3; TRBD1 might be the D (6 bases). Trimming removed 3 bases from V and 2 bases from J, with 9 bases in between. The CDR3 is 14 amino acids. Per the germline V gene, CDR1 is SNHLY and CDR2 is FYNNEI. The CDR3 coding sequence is TGTGCCAGCAGTGAGGGGACACTCACAGATACGCAGTATTTT. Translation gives CASSEGTLTDTQYF. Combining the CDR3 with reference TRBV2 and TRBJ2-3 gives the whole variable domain EPEVTQTPSHQVTQMGQEVILRCVPISNHLYFYWYRQILGQKVEFLVSFYNNEISEKSEIFDDQFSVERPDGSNFTLKIRSTKLEDSAMYFCASSEGTLTDTQYFGPGTRLTVL.

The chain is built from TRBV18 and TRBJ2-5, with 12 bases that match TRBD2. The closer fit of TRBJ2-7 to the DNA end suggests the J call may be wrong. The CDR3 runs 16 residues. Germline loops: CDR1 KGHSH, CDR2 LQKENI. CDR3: CASSPPGTSGSYEQYF. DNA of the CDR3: TGTGCCAGCTCACCACCTGGGACTAGCGGGTCCTACGAGCAGTACTTC.

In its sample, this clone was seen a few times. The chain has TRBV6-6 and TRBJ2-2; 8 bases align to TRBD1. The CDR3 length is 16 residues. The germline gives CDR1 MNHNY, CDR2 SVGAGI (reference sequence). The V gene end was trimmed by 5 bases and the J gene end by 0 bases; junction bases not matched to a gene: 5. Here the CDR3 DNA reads TGTGCCAGCAGTAACAGGGGGGAAACGAACACCGGGGAGCTGTTTTTT. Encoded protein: CASSNRGETNTGELFF.

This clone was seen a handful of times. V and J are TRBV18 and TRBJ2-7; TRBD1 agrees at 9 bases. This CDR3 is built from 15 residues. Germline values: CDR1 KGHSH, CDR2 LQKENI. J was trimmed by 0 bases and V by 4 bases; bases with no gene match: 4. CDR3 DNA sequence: TGTGCCAGCTCACTCAGGACAGGGGCCTCCTACGAGCAGTACTTC. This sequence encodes CASSLRTGASYEQYF. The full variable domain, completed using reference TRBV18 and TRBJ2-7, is NAGVMQNPRHLVRRRGQEARLRCSPMKGHSHVYWYRQLPEEGLKFMVYLQKENIIDESGMPKERFSAEFPKEGPSILRIQQVVRGDSAAYFCASSLRTGASYEQYFGPGTRLTVT.